The rows below give T cell receptor beta chains drawn from one sample of a study of glioma-infiltrating T cells. TCRdb reprocessed the multiplex PCR reads via MiXCR and lists one record per CDR3 protein. The sample includes around 180,000 distinct CDR3 sequences, under 55% of them seen just once. Source material: glioma tissue, nonneoplastic brain tissue, or PBMCs (not recorded which). Receptors originate from a human donor with low-grade glioma or glioblastoma, undergoing nonglioma brain surgery, or in good health (not recorded which). The CDR3 runs from the conserved cysteine through the conserved F or W. The D gene is left open where the match is weak. Not all rows give a size; the values are once, few, many and, for expanded clones, a class.

D gene: -
J gene: TRBJ2-1
V gene: TRBV3-1
clone size: -
CDR3 DNA: TGTGCCAGCAGCCAAGCGGACTGGAGGGGTGATCATGAGCAGTTCTTC
CDR3 protein: CASSQADWRGDHEQFF

D gene: TRBD1
J gene: TRBJ1-1
V gene: TRBV11-1
clone size: -
CDR3 DNA: TGTGCCAGCAGCTTCCGACAGGGGGCCAGAAACACTGAAGCTTTCTTT
CDR3 protein: CASSFRQGARNTEAFF

D gene: -
J gene: TRBJ1-6
V gene: TRBV20-1
clone size: many
CDR3 DNA: TGCAGTGCTACAGACCCTGTCTATAATTCACCCCTCCACTTT
CDR3 protein: CSATDPVYNSPLHF

D gene: -
J gene: TRBJ2-5
V gene: TRBV19
clone size: few
CDR3 DNA: TGTGCCAGTAGTTCGCAGAACCAAGAGACCCAGTACTTC
CDR3 protein: CASSSQNQETQYF

D gene: TRBD1
J gene: TRBJ2-7
V gene: TRBV4-1
clone size: many
CDR3 DNA: TGCGCCAGCAGCCAAGACGCCGGGGCAGGGGGCTTGTCCGAGCAGTACTTC
CDR3 protein: CASSQDAGAGGLSEQYF

D gene: TRBD2
J gene: TRBJ2-7
V gene: TRBV7-2
clone size: few
CDR3 DNA: TGTGCCAGCAGCTTTACTAGCGGTGACTACGAGCAGTACTTC
CDR3 protein: CASSFTSGDYEQYF

D gene: -
J gene: TRBJ2-7
V gene: TRBV20-1
clone size: -
CDR3 DNA: TGCAGTGCTAGACCCCCCGGAGGGGCCTCCTACGATCAGTACTTC
CDR3 protein: CSARPPGGASYDQYF

D gene: -
J gene: TRBJ1-6
V gene: TRBV10-3
clone size: -
CDR3 DNA: TGTGCCATCAGTCAAACCGGGACCATCTCAAATTCACCCCTCCACTTT
CDR3 protein: CAISQTGTISNSPLHF

D gene: -
J gene: TRBJ2-2
V gene: TRBV20-1
clone size: few
CDR3 DNA: TGCAGTGCTCTCCGGGAAACCGGGGAGCTGTTTTTT
CDR3 protein: CSALRETGELFF

D gene: -
J gene: TRBJ1-2
V gene: TRBV20-1
clone size: many
CDR3 DNA: TGCAGTGCTACCGGGGCTGGGCAGGGAGAACATGGCTACACCTTC
CDR3 protein: CSATGAGQGEHGYTF

D gene: TRBD2
J gene: TRBJ2-1
V gene: TRBV14
clone size: few
CDR3 DNA: TGTGCCAGCAGCCAAGAGCTGCTAGCGGAGAACAATGAGCAGTTCTTC
CDR3 protein: CASSQELLAENNEQFF

D gene: -
J gene: TRBJ2-1
V gene: TRBV28
clone size: many
CDR3 DNA: TGTGCCATTGGACCCGGAGGCTCTGTGTTTGAGCAGTTCTTC
CDR3 protein: CAIGPGGSVFEQFF

D gene: TRBD2
J gene: TRBJ2-7
V gene: TRBV7-3
clone size: few
CDR3 DNA: TGTGCCAGCAGCTTAGAATCGAGCGGGGGAGCCTACGAGCAGTACTTC
CDR3 protein: CASSLESSGGAYEQYF

D gene: TRBD2
J gene: TRBJ2-1
V gene: TRBV19
clone size: -
CDR3 DNA: TGTGACAGTAGGCAGCTAGCGGGAGAGTACAATGAGCAGTTCTTC
CDR3 protein: CDSRQLAGEYNEQFF

D gene: TRBD2
J gene: TRBJ2-3
V gene: TRBV19
clone size: -
CDR3 DNA: TGTGCCAGTCGTGTTAGCGGGAGCACAGATACGCAGTATTTT
CDR3 protein: CASRVSGSTDTQYF

D gene: -
J gene: TRBJ2-1
V gene: TRBV6-1
clone size: many
CDR3 DNA: TGTGCCAGCAGTCCTCTAGCAATCTCCTACAATGAGCAGTTCTTC
CDR3 protein: CASSPLAISYNEQFF